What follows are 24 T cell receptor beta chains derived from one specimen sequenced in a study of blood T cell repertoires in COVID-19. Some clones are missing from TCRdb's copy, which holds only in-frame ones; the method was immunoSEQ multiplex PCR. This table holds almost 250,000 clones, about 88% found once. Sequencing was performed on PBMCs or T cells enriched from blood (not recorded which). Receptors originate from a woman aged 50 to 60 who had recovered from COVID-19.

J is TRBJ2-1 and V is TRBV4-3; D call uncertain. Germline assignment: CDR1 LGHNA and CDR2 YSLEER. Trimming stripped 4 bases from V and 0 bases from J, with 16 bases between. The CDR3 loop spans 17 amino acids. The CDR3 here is CASSLRRVPSSYNEQFF. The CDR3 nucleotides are TGCGCCAGCAGCCTCAGACGGGTCCCGAGCTCCTACAATGAGCAGTTCTTC.

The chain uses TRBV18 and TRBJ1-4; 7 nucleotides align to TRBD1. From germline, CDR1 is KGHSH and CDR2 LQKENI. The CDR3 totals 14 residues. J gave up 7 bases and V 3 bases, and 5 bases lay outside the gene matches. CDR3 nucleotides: TGTGCCAGCTCACCCGACAGGGTGGGTGAAAAACTGTTTTTT. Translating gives CASSPDRVGEKLFF.

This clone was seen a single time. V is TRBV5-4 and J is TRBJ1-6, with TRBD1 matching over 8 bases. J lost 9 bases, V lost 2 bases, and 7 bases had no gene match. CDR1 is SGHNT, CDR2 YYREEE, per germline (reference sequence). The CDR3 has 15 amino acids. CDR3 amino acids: CASSLRPGQASPLHF. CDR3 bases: TGTGCCAGCAGCTTACGACCGGGACAGGCTTCACCCCTCCACTTT.

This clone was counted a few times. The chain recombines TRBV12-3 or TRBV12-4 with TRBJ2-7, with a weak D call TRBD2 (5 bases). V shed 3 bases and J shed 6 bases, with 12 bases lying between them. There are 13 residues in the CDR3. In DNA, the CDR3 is TGTGCCAGCAGTTTTATGAGGGCAGGCGAGCAGTACTTC. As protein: CASSFMRAGEQYF.

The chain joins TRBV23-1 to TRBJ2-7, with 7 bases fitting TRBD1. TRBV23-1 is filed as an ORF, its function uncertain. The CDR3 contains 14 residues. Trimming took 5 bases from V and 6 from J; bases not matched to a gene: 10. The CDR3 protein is CASSKDRKPVEQYF. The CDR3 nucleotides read TGCGCCAGCAGTAAGGACAGGAAACCCGTCGAGCAGTACTTC.

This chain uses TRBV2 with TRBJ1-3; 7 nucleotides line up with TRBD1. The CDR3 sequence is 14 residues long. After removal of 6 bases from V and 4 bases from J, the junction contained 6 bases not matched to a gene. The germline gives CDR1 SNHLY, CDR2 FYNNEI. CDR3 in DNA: TGTGCCAGCAGGCTCAGGGGGTCGGGAAACACCATATATTTT. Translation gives CASRLRGSGNTIYF. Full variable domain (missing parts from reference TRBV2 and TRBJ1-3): EPEVTQTPSHQVTQMGQEVILRCVPISNHLYFYWYRQILGQKVEFLVSFYNNEISEKSEIFDDQFSVERPDGSNFTLKIRSTKLEDSAMYFCASRLRGSGNTIYFGEGSWLTVV.

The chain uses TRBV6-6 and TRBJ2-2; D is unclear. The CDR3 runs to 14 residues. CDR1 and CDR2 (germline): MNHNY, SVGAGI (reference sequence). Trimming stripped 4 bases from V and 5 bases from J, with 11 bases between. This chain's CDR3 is CASSLPLKTGELFF. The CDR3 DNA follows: TGTGCCAGCAGTTTACCCCTAAAGACCGGGGAGCTGTTTTTT.

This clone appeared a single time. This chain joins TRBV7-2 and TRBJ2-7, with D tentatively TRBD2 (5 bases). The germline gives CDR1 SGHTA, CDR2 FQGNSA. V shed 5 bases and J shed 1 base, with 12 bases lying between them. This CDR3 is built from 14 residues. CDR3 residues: CASSIVTKSYEQYF. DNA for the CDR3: TGTGCCAGCAGCATCGTGACTAAATCCTACGAGCAGTACTTC.

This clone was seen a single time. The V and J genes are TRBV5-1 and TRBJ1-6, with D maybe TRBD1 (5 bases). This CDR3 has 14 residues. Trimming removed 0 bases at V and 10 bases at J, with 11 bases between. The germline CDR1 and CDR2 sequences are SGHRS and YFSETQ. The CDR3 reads CASSLEGTGSPLHF. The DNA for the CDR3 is TGCGCCAGCAGCTTGGAGGGAACAGGATCACCCCTCCACTTT.

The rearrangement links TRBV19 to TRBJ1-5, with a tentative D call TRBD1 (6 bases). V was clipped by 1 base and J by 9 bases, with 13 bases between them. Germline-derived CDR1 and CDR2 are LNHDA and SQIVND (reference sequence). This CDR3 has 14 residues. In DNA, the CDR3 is TGTGCCAGTAGTATAGCACAGGGCGGGGGGCCCCAGCATTTT. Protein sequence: CASSIAQGGGPQHF.

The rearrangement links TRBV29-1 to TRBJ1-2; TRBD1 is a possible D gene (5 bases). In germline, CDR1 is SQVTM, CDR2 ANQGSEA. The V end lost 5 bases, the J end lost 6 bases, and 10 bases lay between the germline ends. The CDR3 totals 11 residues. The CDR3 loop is CSVLGAHGYTF. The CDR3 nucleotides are TGCAGCGTTTTAGGGGCTCATGGCTACACCTTC.

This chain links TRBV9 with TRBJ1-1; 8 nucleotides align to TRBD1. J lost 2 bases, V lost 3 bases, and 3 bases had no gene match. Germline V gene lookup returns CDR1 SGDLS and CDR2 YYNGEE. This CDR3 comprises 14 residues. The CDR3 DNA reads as TGTGCCAGCAGCGCAGGGACAGGTAACACTGAAGCTTTCTTT. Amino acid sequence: CASSAGTGNTEAFF.

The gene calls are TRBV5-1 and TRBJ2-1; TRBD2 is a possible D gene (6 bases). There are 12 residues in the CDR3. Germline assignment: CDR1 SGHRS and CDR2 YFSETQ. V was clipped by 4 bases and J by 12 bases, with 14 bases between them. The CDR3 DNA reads TGCGCCAGCAGCCAAGGACTATTCGGGCAGTTCTTC. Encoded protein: CASSQGLFGQFF.

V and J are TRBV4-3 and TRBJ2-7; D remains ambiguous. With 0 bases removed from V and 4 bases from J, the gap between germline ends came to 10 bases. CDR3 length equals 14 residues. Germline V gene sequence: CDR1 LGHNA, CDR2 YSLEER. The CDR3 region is CASSQDFQQYEQYF. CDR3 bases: TGCGCCAGCAGCCAAGATTTTCAACAGTACGAGCAGTACTTC.

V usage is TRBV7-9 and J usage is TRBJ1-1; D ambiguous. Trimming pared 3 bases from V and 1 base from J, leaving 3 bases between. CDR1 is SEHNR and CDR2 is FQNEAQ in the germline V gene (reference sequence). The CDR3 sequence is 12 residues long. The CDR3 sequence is CASSFGNTEAFF. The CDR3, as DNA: TGTGCCAGCAGCTTCGGGAACACTGAAGCTTTCTTT. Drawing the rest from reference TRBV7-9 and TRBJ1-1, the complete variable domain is DTGVSQNPRHKITKRGQNVTFRCDPISEHNRLYWYRQTLGQGPEFLTYFQNEAQLEKSRLLSDRFSAERPKGSFSTLEIQRTEQGDSAMYLCASSFGNTEAFFGQGTRLTVV.

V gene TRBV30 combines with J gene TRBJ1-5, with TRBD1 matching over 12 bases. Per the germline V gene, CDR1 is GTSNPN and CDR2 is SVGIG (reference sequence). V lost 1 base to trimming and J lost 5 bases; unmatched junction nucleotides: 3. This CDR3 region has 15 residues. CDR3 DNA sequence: TGTGCCTGGAGTGGGGACAGGGGGCACGATCAGCCCCAGCATTTT. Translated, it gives CAWSGDRGHDQPQHF.

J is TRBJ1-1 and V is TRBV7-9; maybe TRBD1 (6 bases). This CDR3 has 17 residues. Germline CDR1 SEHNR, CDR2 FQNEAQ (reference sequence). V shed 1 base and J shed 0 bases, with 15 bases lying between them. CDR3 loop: CASSLVAGVRMNTEAFF. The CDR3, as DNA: TGTGCCAGCAGCTTAGTGGCAGGGGTCCGGATGAACACTGAAGCTTTCTTT.

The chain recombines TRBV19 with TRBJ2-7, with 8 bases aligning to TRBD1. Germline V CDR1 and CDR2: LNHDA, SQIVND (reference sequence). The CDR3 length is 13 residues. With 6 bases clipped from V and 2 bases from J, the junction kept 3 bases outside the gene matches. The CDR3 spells CASRDRVTYEQYF. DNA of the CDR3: TGTGCCAGTAGGGACAGGGTAACCTACGAGCAGTACTTC.

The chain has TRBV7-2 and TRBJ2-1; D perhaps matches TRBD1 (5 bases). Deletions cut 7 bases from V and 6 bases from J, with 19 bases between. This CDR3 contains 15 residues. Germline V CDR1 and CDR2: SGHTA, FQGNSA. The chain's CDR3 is CASTLGQFHGNEQFF. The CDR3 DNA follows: TGTGCCAGCACCTTGGGGCAATTTCACGGCAATGAGCAGTTCTTC. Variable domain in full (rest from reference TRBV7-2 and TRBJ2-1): GAGVSQSPSNKVTEKGKDVELRCDPISGHTALYWYRQSLGQGLEFLIYFQGNSAPDKSGLPSDRFSAERTGGSVSTLTIQRTQQEDSAVYLCASTLGQFHGNEQFFGPGTRLTVL.

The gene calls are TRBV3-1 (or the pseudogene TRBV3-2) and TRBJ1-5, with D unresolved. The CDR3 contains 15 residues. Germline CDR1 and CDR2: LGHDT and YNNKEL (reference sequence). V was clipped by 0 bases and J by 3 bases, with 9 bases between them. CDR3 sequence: CASSQERSPNQPQHF. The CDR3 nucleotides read TGTGCCAGCAGCCAAGAGAGGAGCCCCAATCAGCCCCAGCATTTT.

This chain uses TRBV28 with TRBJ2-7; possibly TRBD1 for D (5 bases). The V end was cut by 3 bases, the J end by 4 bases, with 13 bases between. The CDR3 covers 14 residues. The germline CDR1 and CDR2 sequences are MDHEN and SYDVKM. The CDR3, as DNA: TGTGCCAGCAGTTTCGGCAAAAGGGGATACGAGCAGTACTTC. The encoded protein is CASSFGKRGYEQYF.

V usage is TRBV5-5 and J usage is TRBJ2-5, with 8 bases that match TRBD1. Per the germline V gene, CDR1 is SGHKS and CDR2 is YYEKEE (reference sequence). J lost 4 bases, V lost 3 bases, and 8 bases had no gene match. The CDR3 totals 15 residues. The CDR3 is CASSSTDRGGETQYF. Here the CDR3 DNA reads TGTGCCAGCAGCTCCACCGACAGGGGAGGAGAGACCCAGTACTTC.

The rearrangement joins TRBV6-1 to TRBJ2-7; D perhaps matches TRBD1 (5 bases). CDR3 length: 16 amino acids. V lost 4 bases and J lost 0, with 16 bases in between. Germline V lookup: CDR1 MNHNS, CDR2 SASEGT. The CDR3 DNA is TGTGCCAGCAGTGCCTTTAGGGGCAATAGCTCCTACGAGCAGTACTTC. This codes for CASSAFRGNSSYEQYF.

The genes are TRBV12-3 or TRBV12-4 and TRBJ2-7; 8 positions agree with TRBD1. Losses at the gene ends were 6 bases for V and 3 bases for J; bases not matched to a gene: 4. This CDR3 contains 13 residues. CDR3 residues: CASSGDRGYEQYF. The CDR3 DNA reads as TGTGCCAGCAGCGGTGACAGGGGCTACGAGCAGTACTTC.